Each of the 15 T cell receptor beta chains below was sequenced from the same sample in a study of graft-versus-host responses after intestinal transplantation. These receptors are not linked to any known antigen. The protocol was immunoSEQ multiplex PCR, while the TCRdb copy is restricted to in-frame clones and leaves out a portion. The profile shows about 120,000 clones, approximately 96% of them singletons. The input for sequencing was unstimulated CD8+ T cells sorted from spleen or lymph node cells, taken before intestinal transplant. These TCRs come from a human donor who received an intestinal transplant.

This clone was found once. Compared with germline, one end of the junction differs, possibly owing to a read error. The rearrangement links TRBV29-1 to TRBJ2-3, with TRBD1 identical over 12 bases. This CDR3 spans 15 amino acids. Germline V lookup: CDR1 SQVTM, CDR2 ANQGSEA. CDR3 amino acids: CGVKGQGADTDTQYF. CDR3 coding DNA: TGCGGCGTTAAGGGACAGGGGGCAGACACAGATACGCAGTATTTT.

CDR3 bases: TGTGCCGGGGGTTGGATTTTTAGGGACACAGATACGCAGTATTTT. Residues: CAGGWIFRDTDTQYF. The chain uses TRBV6-1 and TRBJ2-3, with D tentatively TRBD1 or TRBD2 (5 bases each). Trimming cost V 11 bases and J 2 bases, with 20 bases left between them. The CDR3 spans 15 residues. Germline V gives CDR1 MNHNS, CDR2 SASEGT.

The chain carries TRBV5-6 and TRBJ2-1; TRBD1 is a possible D gene (5 bases). The CDR3 sequence is 15 residues long. Trimming stripped 4 bases from V and 1 base from J, with 12 bases between. CDR1 SGHDT and CDR2 YYEEEE come from the germline V gene. CDR3 sequence reads: CASSPVGQSYNEQFF. DNA for the CDR3: TGTGCCAGCAGCCCGGTGGGGCAGTCCTACAATGAGCAGTTCTTC.

J is TRBJ2-1 and V is TRBV9; 7 nucleotides match TRBD2. The CDR3 contains 14 residues. The germline gives CDR1 SGDLS, CDR2 YYNGEE. J lost 8 bases, V lost 0 bases, and 5 bases had no gene match. The CDR3 bases are TGTGCCAGCAGCGTAGGGACTAGGTCGGATGAGCAGTTCTTC. Translation: CASSVGTRSDEQFF.

The chain recombines TRBV9 with TRBJ2-1; perhaps D is TRBD1 or TRBD2 (5 bases each). This CDR3 has 12 amino acids. Trimming took 0 bases from V and 8 from J, leaving 6 bases between them. Per the germline V gene, CDR1 is SGDLS and CDR2 is YYNGEE. The CDR3 sequence: CASSVVGDEQFF. CDR3 in DNA: TGTGCCAGCAGCGTAGTGGGGGATGAGCAGTTCTTC.

The chain combines TRBV28 with TRBJ2-6; tentative D call: TRBD1 (6 bases). The CDR3 loop spans 15 amino acids. CDR1 and CDR2 (germline): MDHEN, SYDVKM. Between the trimmed V and J ends, which lost 4 bases and 15 bases, there was a span of 22 bases. The CDR3 loop is CASSSRPGQPGGLTF. The CDR3 DNA follows: TGTGCCAGCAGTTCGCGCCCCGGACAGCCTGGGGGCCTGACTTTC.

This sequence joins TRBV6-1 and TRBJ2-7; 7 nucleotides align to TRBD2. V was pared by 3 bases and J by 0 bases, with 17 bases of the junction left unmatched. The CDR3 extends over 19 amino acids. From germline, CDR1 is MNHNS and CDR2 SASEGT. CDR3 residues: CASSDGAFSGLPSSYEQYF. DNA of the CDR3: TGTGCCAGCAGTGATGGAGCATTTAGCGGGTTACCCAGCTCCTACGAGCAGTACTTC.

The chain has TRBV6-1 and TRBJ2-7, with 14 bases lining up with TRBD2. The CDR3 is 16 amino acids. CDR1 and CDR2 from the germline V gene are MNHNS and SASEGT. The junction had 2 bases not matched to a gene; V was cut back by 1 base and J by 3 bases. As DNA, the CDR3 is TGTGCCAGCAGTGAAGTAGGACTAGCGGGAGGCTACGAGCAGTACTTC. It specifies CASSEVGLAGGYEQYF.

Only one count was recorded for this clone. The chain is built from TRBV28 and TRBJ1-2, with D perhaps TRBD1 (6 bases). CDR3 length: 13 residues. The V and J ends lost 4 bases and 4 bases respectively, with 10 bases between them. The germline V gene has CDR1 MDHEN and CDR2 SYDVKM. DNA for the CDR3: TGTGCCAGCAGTTCACAGGGATCCTATGGCTACACCTTC. It yields the protein CASSSQGSYGYTF.

The V and J genes are TRBV5-4 and TRBJ2-3; a weak D match, TRBD2 (5 bases). V shed 6 bases and J shed 6 bases, with 11 bases lying between them. The CDR3 spans 12 residues. Germline assignment: CDR1 SGHNT and CDR2 YYREEE (reference sequence). The DNA of the CDR3 is TGTGCCAGCATAAAAGAGGGTGATACGCAGTATTTT. Translation: CASIKEGDTQYF.

The chain recombines TRBV11-2 with TRBJ2-7; D is perhaps TRBD2 (6 bases). The ends were cut back, 6 bases at V and 4 bases at J, with 13 bases in the middle. Germline assignment: CDR1 SGHAT and CDR2 FQNNGV. There are 13 residues in the CDR3. CDR3 residues: CASRHTSFYEQYF. CDR3 sequence (DNA): TGTGCCAGCAGACATACTAGCTTTTACGAGCAGTACTTC.

The chain carries TRBV5-1 and TRBJ2-1; D is uncertain. The CDR3 totals 15 residues. V lost 4 bases and J lost 5, with 16 bases in between. Germline values: CDR1 SGHRS, CDR2 YFSETQ. The CDR3 is CASSIPHVKDNEQFF. DNA of the CDR3: TGCGCCAGCAGCATACCCCACGTTAAGGACAATGAGCAGTTCTTC.

This CDR3 reads CASSDGVTDTQYF. As DNA, the CDR3 is TGTGCCAGCAGTGATGGTGTCACAGATACGCAGTATTTT. The rearrangement uses TRBV2 and TRBJ2-3, with unresolved D. V was pared by 3 bases and J by 2 bases, with 6 bases between. This CDR3 has 13 residues. From germline, CDR1 is SNHLY and CDR2 FYNNEI.

This clone has a handful of counts. The chain employs TRBV28 and TRBJ1-4; 11 nucleotides agree with TRBD1. The V gene end was trimmed by 3 bases and the J gene end by 4 bases; junction bases not matched to a gene: 4. The CDR3 sequence is 16 residues long. Germline V gene sequence: CDR1 MDHEN, CDR2 SYDVKM. CDR3 sequence reads: CASSFGQGAYNEKLFF. The CDR3, as DNA: TGTGCCAGCAGTTTCGGACAGGGGGCTTATAATGAAAAACTGTTTTTT. The whole variable domain, remainder taken from reference TRBV28 and TRBJ1-4, is DVKVTQSSRYLVKRTGEKVFLECVQDMDHENMFWYRQDPGLGLRLIYFSYDVKMKEKGDIPEGYSVSREKKERFSLILESASTNQTSMYLCASSFGQGAYNEKLFFGSGTQLSVL.

This clone occurred once. The rearrangement uses TRBV20-1 and TRBJ2-5; D is unclear. V was clipped by 2 bases and J by 1 base, with 2 bases between them. This CDR3 is built from 11 residues. Per the germline V gene, CDR1 is DFQATT and CDR2 is SNEGSKA (reference sequence). CDR3 residues: CSARPQETQYF. CDR3 nucleotides: TGCAGTGCTAGACCCCAAGAGACCCAGTACTTC.